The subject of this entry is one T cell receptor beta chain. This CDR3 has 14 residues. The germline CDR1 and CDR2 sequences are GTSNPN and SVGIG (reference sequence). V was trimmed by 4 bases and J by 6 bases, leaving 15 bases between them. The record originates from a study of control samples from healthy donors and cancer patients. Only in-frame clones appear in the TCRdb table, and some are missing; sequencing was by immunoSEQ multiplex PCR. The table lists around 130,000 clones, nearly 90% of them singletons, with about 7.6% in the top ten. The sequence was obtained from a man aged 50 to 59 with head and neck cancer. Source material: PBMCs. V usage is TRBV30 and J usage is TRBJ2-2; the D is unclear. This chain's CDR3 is CAWNSHLVSGELFF. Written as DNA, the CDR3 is TGTGCCTGGAATAGCCATTTGGTTTCCGGGGAGCTGTTTTTT.